The sequence of this T cell receptor (beta chain) was determined in a study of blood T cell repertoires in COVID-19. Clones were sequenced by immunoSEQ multiplex PCR, and TCRdb holds only the in-frame ones, with some missing. The profile shows under 250,000 clones, around 86% of them singletons. From germline, CDR1 is MGHRA and CDR2 YSYEKL. The CDR3 spans 15 residues. Trimming took 1 base from V and 5 from J; bases not matched to a gene: 7. This clonotype was sampled from a man younger than 40 who had recovered from COVID-19. V is TRBV4-1 and J is TRBJ1-1, with TRBD1 matching over 7 bases. Input material: peripheral blood. The CDR3 is CASSQGQGFRTEAFF. The CDR3 DNA reads TGCGCCAGCAGCCAAGGACAGGGATTCAGGACTGAAGCTTTCTTT.